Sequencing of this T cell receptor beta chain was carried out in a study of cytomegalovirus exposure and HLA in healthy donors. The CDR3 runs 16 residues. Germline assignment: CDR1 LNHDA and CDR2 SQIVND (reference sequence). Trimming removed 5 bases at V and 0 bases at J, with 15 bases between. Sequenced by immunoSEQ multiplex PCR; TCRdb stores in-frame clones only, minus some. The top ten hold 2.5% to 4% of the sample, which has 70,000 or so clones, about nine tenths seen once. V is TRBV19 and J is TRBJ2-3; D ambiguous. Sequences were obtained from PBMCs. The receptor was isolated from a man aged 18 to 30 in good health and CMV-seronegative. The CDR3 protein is CASSPSNLGSTDTQYF. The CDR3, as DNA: TGTGCCAGTAGTCCCAGTAACCTGGGCAGCACAGATACGCAGTATTTT. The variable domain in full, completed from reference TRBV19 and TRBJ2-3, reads DGGITQSPKYLFRKEGQNVTLSCEQNLNHDAMYWYRQDPGQGLRLIYYSQIVNDFQKGDIAEGYSVSREKKESFPLTVTSAQKNPTAFYLCASSPSNLGSTDTQYFGPGTRLTVL.